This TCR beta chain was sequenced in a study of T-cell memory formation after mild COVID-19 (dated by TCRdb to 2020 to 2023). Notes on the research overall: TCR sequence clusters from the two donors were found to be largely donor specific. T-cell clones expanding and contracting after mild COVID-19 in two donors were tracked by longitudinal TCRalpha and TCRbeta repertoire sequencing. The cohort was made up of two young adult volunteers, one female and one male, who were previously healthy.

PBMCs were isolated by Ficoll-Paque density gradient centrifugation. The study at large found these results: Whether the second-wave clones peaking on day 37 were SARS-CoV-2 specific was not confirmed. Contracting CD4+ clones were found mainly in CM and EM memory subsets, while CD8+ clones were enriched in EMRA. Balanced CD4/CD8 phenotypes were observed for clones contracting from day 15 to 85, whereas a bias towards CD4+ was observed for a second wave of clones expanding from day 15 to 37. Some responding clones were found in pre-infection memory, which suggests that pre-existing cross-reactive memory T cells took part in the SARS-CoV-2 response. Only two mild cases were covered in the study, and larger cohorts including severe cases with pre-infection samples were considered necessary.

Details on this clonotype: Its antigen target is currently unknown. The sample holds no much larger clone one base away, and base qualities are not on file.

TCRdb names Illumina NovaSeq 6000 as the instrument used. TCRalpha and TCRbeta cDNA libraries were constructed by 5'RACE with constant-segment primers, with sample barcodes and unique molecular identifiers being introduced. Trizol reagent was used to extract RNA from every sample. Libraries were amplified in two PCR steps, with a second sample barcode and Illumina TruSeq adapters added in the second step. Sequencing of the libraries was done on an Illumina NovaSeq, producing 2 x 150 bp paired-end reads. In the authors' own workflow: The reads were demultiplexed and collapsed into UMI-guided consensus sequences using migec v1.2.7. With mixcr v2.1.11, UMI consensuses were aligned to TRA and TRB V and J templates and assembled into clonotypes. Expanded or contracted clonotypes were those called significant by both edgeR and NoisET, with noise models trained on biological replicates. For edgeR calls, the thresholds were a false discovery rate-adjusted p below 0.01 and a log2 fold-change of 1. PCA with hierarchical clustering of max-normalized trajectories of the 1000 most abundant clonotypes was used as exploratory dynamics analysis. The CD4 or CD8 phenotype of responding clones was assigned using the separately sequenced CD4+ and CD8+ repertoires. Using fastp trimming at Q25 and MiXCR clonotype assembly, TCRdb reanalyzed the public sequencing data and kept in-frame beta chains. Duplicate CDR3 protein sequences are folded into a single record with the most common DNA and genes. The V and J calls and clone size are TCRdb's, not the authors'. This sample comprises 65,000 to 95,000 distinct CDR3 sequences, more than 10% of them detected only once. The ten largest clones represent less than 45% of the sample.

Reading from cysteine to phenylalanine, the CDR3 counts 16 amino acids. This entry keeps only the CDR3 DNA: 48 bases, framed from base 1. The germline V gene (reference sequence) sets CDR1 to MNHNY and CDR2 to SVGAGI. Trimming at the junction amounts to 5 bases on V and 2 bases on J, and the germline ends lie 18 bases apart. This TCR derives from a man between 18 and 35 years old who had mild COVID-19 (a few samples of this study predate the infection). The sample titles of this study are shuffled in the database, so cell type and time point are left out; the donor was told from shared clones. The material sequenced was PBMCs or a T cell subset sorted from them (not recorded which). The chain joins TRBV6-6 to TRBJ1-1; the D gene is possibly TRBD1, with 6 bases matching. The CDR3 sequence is CASSKYAPGGNTEAFF. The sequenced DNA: TGTGCCAGCAGTAAATATGCCCCGGGGGGCAACACTGAAGCTTTCTTT.